The 2 T cell receptor beta chains given below trace back to one sample, sequenced in a study of control samples from healthy donors and cancer patients. Generated by immunoSEQ multiplex PCR, the TCRdb table keeps only in-frame clones and is missing some. The repertoire has around 93,000 clones, around 90% of them found once; the top ten carry 11% to 15%. The source material was blood. The receptors stem from a man aged 30 to 39 in good health.

The chain is built from TRBV5-4 and TRBJ1-5; unclear D gene. The CDR3 runs to 15 residues. V was pared by 0 bases and J by 2 bases, with 9 bases between. Germline CDR1 is SGHNT and CDR2 is YYREEE (reference sequence). CDR3 nucleotide sequence: TGTGCCAGCAGCTTGGGAGGAATGGGCAATCAGCCCCAGCATTTT. It yields the protein CASSLGGMGNQPQHF.

The chain links TRBV5-1 to TRBJ2-3, with 11 bases aligning to TRBD2. The trim removed 4 bases at V and 3 bases at J, leaving 7 bases unmatched. There are 16 residues in the CDR3. CDR1 is SGHRS and CDR2 is YFSETQ in the germline V gene. The CDR3 sequence is CASSESTSGRTDTQYF. The CDR3 nucleotides read TGCGCCAGCAGCGAGAGCACTAGCGGGAGAACAGATACGCAGTATTTT.